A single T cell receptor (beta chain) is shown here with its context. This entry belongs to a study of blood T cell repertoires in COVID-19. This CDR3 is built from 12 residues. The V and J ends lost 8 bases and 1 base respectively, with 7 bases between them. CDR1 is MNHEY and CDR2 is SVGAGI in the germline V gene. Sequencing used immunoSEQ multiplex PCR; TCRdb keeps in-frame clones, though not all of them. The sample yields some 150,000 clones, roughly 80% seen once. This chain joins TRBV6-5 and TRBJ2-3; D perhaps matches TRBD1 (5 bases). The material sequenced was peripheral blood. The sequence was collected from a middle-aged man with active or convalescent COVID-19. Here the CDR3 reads CASDRRTDTQYF. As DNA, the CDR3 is TGTGCCAGCGACAGACGCACAGATACGCAGTATTTT.